This T cell receptor beta chain came from a study of radiotherapy plus CTLA-4 blockade in lung cancer. Study background: Among all patients, about 19% showed objective responses, while roughly 28% had disease control. The study, taken as a whole, reports: Radiotherapy with ipilimumab was followed by blood expansion of tumor-derived clones.

The table came from immunoSEQ multiplex PCR; TCRdb's copy has only in-frame clones and leaves some out. The top ten hold about 10% of the sample, which has 62,000 or so clones, around 80% seen once. The CDR3 totals 16 residues. V trimming: 4 bases; J trimming: 3 bases; junction bases outside the gene matches: 9. Germline V gives CDR1 MGHDK, CDR2 SYGVNS. Worth noting for this clone: Its matching antigen is unknown.

The sample in question was peripheral blood, obtained from a patient treated with radiotherapy plus ipilimumab. The V call is TRBV25-1, the J call TRBJ2-3, with 8 bases lining up with TRBD1. The source is a human donor with non-small cell lung cancer who had a complete response to radiotherapy plus ipilimumab. The DNA of the CDR3 is TGTGCCAGCAGTGTCCCCCCAGGACAGGGTACAGATACGCAGTATTTT. It is translated as CASSVPPGQGTDTQYF.